The sequence of this T cell receptor (beta chain) was determined in a study of cytomegalovirus exposure and HLA in healthy donors. Study-level information: There were roughly 120 million unique TCR beta sequences, drawn from approximately 180 million T cells, in an earlier analysis.

The PCR made use of 60 Vbeta and 13 Jbeta primers. Method: immunoSEQ multiplex PCR; TCRdb's copy keeps in-frame clones and lacks some. In the table there are some 180,000 clones, roughly 84% of which are singletons. Findings and caveats of the study: Previously analyzed data showed that most TCR beta V segments were productive at a frequency of about 90% or about 30%. Later, an analysis showed that TCR beta chains associated with HLA were more clonally expanded than others that were equally common.

This clone was seen only once. Its antigen is still unknown. In germline, CDR1 is WNHNN, CDR2 SYGVQD (reference sequence). V was clipped by 0 bases and J by 6 bases, with 15 bases between them. The CDR3 contains 16 residues. This clonotype was sampled from a girl under 10 years old in good health and CMV-seropositive. Source material: PBMCs. The gene calls are TRBV10-1 and TRBJ2-1; perhaps TRBD1 as D (5 bases). CDR3: CASSESRTRVANEQFF. CDR3 coding DNA: TGCGCCAGCAGTGAGTCCCGGACAAGGGTGGCCAATGAGCAGTTCTTC.